Each of the 14 T cell receptor beta chains below was sequenced from the same sample in a study of identical twins. In TCRdb, the 5' RACE reads were re-called with MiXCR into one record per CDR3 protein. The data show nearly 200,000 distinct CDR3 sequences, with about a sixth seen just once and about 38% held by the top ten. The same specimen was also included in a second study, on T cells expressing NK-cell markers.

Sequencing was carried out using CD8+ T cells sorted from blood. The receptors come from a woman younger than 30 in good health.

The rearrangement uses TRBV5-6 and TRBJ2-5; D gene uncertain. V lost 0 bases to trimming and J lost 2 bases, with 11 bases between them. Germline V gene data show CDR1 as SGHDT and CDR2 as YYEEEE. The CDR3 spans 15 residues. The CDR3 spells CASSLDGRSQETQYF. Here the CDR3 DNA reads TGTGCCAGCAGCTTGGATGGTAGATCGCAAGAGACCCAGTACTTC.

V gene TRBV6-5 combines with J gene TRBJ2-7, with D possibly matching TRBD2 (6 bases). The V end lost 2 bases, the J end lost 4 bases, and 12 bases lay between the germline ends. There are 14 residues in the CDR3. Germline CDR1 is MNHEY and CDR2 is SVGAGI. The CDR3 sequence is CASSYGSGGYEQYF. As DNA, the CDR3 is TGTGCCAGCAGTTACGGGAGTGGGGGGTACGAGCAGTACTTC.

The rearrangement joins TRBV9 to TRBJ2-1, with D perhaps being TRBD1 or TRBD2 (5 bases each). V was shortened by 3 bases and J by 9 bases, with 13 bases between the two germline ends. The CDR3 consists of 13 residues. Germline loops: CDR1 SGDLS, CDR2 YYNGEE. Written as DNA, the CDR3 is TGTGCCAGCAGCGCCGCGAGGGGTGGTGAGCAGTTCTTC. As protein: CASSAARGGEQFF.

The rearrangement joins TRBV5-1 to TRBJ2-6; tentative D call: TRBD1 (6 bases). The CDR3 has 19 residues. Germline CDR1 and CDR2: SGHRS and YFSETQ. Deletions cut 0 bases from V and 0 bases from J, with 16 bases between. DNA for the CDR3: TGCGCCAGCAGCTTGGGAAGACAGGAGGCAACCTCTGGGGCCAACGTCCTGACTTTC. Translation gives CASSLGRQEATSGANVLTF.

The chain couples TRBV12-3 or TRBV12-4 to TRBJ1-5; unclear D gene. V shed 6 bases and J shed 4 bases, with 16 bases lying between them. This CDR3 is 15 amino acids long. This chain's CDR3 is CASSHYDGRNQPQHF. For the CDR3, the DNA is TGTGCCAGCAGCCATTACGACGGACGGAATCAGCCCCAGCATTTT.

This clonotype has ten or more counts. The CDR3 reads CASSLGSPYNEQFF. DNA for the CDR3: TGTGCCAGCAGTTTGGGTTCCCCCTACAATGAGCAGTTCTTC. The chain joins TRBV27 to TRBJ2-1; D remains unclear. V was pared by 3 bases and J by 2 bases, with 8 bases between. CDR3 length equals 14 residues. Looked up from germline, CDR1 is MNHEY and CDR2 is SMNVEV (reference sequence).

The V and J genes are TRBV5-1 and TRBJ2-7; D not resolved. This CDR3 has 15 amino acids. Germline CDR1 and CDR2: SGHRS and YFSETQ. Trimming shortened V by 5 bases and J by 1 base, and 16 bases separated the two germline ends. The CDR3, as DNA: TGCGCCAGCAGACACCGACACGACGTATCCTACGAGCAGTACTTC. Protein: CASRHRHDVSYEQYF. The complete variable domain, with remaining parts taken from reference TRBV5-1 and TRBJ2-7, reads KAGVTQTPRYLIKTRGQQVTLSCSPISGHRSVSWYQQTPGQGLQFLFEYFSETQRNKGNFPGRFSGRQFSNSRSEMNVSTLELGDSALYLCASRHRHDVSYEQYFGPGTRLTVT.

This clonotype was seen a handful of times. The chain recombines TRBV14 with TRBJ1-1; D is undetermined. The V end lost 9 bases, the J end lost 1 base, and 6 bases lay between the germline ends. CDR1 and CDR2 from the germline V gene are SGHDN and FVKESK. CDR3 length: 11 residues. CDR3 sequence (DNA): TGTGCCAGTGGCTGGAACACTGAAGCTTTCTTT. It translates to CASGWNTEAFF.

The gene calls are TRBV7-6 and TRBJ2-7, with TRBD1 matching 10 bases. With 6 bases clipped from V and 1 base from J, the junction kept 6 bases outside the gene matches. CDR3 length equals 15 residues. Germline V gene data show CDR1 as SGHVS and CDR2 as FNYEAQ. The CDR3 reads CASRPGQGMSYEQYF. The DNA for the CDR3 is TGTGCCAGCAGACCGGGACAGGGGATGTCCTACGAGCAGTACTTC.

The V call is TRBV14, the J call TRBJ2-6; 7 positions match TRBD1. V trimming: 4 bases; J trimming: 0 bases; junction bases outside the gene matches: 12. CDR3 length: 19 amino acids. Germline assignment: CDR1 SGHDN and CDR2 FVKESK. The CDR3 coding sequence is TGTGCCAGCAGCCCTCCTCAGGACAGGCTAATCTCTGGGGCCAACGTCCTGACTTTC. Translating gives CASSPPQDRLISGANVLTF. Drawing the rest from reference TRBV14 and TRBJ2-6, the complete variable domain is EAGVTQFPSHSVIEKGQTVTLRCDPISGHDNLYWYRRVMGKEIKFLLHFVKESKQDESGMPNNRFLAERTGGTYSTLKVQPAELEDSGVYFCASSPPQDRLISGANVLTFGAGSRLTVL.

Worth noting for this clonotype: One end of the junction fails to match germline, which may point to a read error. This chain links TRBV5-1 with TRBJ2-7, with D maybe TRBD2 (7 bases). CDR3 size: 12 residues. The germline V gene encodes CDR1 SGHRS and CDR2 YFSETQ. In nucleotides, the CDR3 is TGCGCCAGCAGAGGGGGGGCCAACGAGGAGTACTTC. This sequence encodes CASRGGANEEYF.

The J gene is TRBJ1-4, the V gene TRBV4-3; D is undetermined. Germline loops: CDR1 LGHNA, CDR2 YSLEER. Trimming cost V 0 bases and J 0 bases, with 11 bases left between them. This CDR3 has 17 amino acids. The CDR3 nucleotides read TGCGCCAGCAGCCAAGACCGATCGTTCGCAACTAATGAAAAACTGTTTTTT. Translation: CASSQDRSFATNEKLFF.

This clonotype has only a few counts. The CDR3 region has the DNA TGTGCCACCGGGGAGGCGGCAGGGGGTTATGAGCAGTACTTC. It is translated as CATGEAAGGYEQYF. V and J are TRBV15 and TRBJ2-7, with TRBD1 as a possible D gene (7 bases). V shed 8 bases and J shed 7 bases, with 21 bases lying between them. The CDR3 consists of 14 residues. Germline V gene data show CDR1 as LNHNV and CDR2 as YYDKDF (reference sequence).

The chain joins TRBV5-1 to TRBJ2-1; perhaps TRBD2 as D (6 bases). The CDR3 consists of 16 residues. Germline values: CDR1 SGHRS, CDR2 YFSETQ. V shed 3 bases and J shed 4 bases, with 17 bases lying between them. The CDR3 DNA is TGCGCCAGCAGCTCTGGAGGGACTCTAAGATACAATGAGCAGTTCTTC. It specifies CASSSGGTLRYNEQFF.